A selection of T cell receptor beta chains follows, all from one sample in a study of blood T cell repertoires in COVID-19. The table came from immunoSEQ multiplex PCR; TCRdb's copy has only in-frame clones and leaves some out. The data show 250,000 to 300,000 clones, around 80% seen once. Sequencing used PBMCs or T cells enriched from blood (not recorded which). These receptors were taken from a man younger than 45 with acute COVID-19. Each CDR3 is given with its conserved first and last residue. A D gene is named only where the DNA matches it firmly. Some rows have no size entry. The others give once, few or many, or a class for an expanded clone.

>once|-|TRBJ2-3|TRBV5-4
CASSRREGRRITDTQYF
TGTGCCAGCAGCCGACGCGAGGGAAGGCGGATTACAGATACGCAGTATTTT
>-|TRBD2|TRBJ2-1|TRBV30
CAWSGLAGGREQFF
TGTGCCTGGAGCGGGCTAGCGGGAGGACGGGAGCAGTTCTTC
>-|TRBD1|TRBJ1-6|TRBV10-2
CASSGRGGTGNSPLHF
TGCGCCAGCAGTGGGCGAGGGGGGACAGGCAATTCACCCCTCCACTTT
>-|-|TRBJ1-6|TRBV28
CASRHRRSSYNSPLHF
TGTGCCAGCAGACACCGGAGGAGCTCCTATAATTCACCCCTCCACTTT
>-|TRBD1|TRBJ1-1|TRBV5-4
CASSSYRGQNTEAFF
TGTGCCAGCAGCTCCTACAGGGGTCAGAACACTGAAGCTTTCTTT
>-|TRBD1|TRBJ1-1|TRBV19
CASSPRTGRDTEAFF
TGTGCCAGTAGTCCTCGGACAGGGAGGGACACTGAAGCTTTCTTT
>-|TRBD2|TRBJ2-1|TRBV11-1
CASSFPRGLADNEQFF
TGTGCCAGCAGCTTCCCCCGGGGACTAGCGGACAATGAGCAGTTCTTC
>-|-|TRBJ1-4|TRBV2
CASSGTTATLEKLFF
TGTGCCAGCAGTGGGACGACAGCTACCCTTGAAAAACTGTTTTTT
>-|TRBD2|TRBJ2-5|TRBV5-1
CASTNGGVANGIETQYF
TGTGCCAGCACCAATGGGGGGGTGGCCAACGGGATAGAGACCCAGTACTTC
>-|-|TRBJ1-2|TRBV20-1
CSASSLAEGNYGYTF
TGCAGTGCTAGTTCGCTGGCCGAGGGAAACTATGGCTACACCTTC